A single T cell receptor beta chain is shown here with its context. The source of the sample is a study of blood T cell repertoires in COVID-19. At the level of the study: The United States, Italy and Spain supplied acute and convalescent COVID-19 samples.

Trimming cost V 1 base and J 5 bases, with 8 bases left between them. CDR1 and CDR2 (germline): LGHNT, FRNRAP. This CDR3 is 13 amino acids long. Data came from immunoSEQ multiplex PCR; TCRdb stores just in-frame clones and leaves some out. The sample consists of tens of thousands of clones, about 91% of them appearing once. This TCR was sampled from a woman older than 75 with acute or convalescent COVID-19. The sample taken for sequencing was peripheral blood. The chain is built from TRBV12-5 and TRBJ1-1, with D hard to call. CDR3 in DNA: TGTGCTAGTGGTTTGGAGCCACGAACTGAAGCTTTCTTT. Its translation is CASGLEPRTEAFF.